This TCR beta chain was identified during a study of T cells after yellow fever vaccination. MiXCR, applied by TCRdb to the 5' RACE reads, yields one record per CDR3 protein. The table lists 450,000 to 600,000 distinct CDR3 sequences, around an eighth of them singletons. The source of this sequence is a man between 25 and 39 years old who received the YFV17D yellow fever vaccine. The sample here was PBMCs, taken on the day of the yellow fever booster vaccination.

DNA of the CDR3: TGTGCCAGCAGCGACCGTAACCCGAGCTCCTACGAGCAGTACTTC. This sequence encodes CASSDRNPSSYEQYF. This chain links TRBV5-6 with TRBJ2-7, with no clear D. The V gene lost 4 bases and the J gene lost 0 bases, with 14 bases spanning the gap. The CDR3 consists of 15 residues. CDR1 and CDR2 (germline): SGHDT, YYEEEE.